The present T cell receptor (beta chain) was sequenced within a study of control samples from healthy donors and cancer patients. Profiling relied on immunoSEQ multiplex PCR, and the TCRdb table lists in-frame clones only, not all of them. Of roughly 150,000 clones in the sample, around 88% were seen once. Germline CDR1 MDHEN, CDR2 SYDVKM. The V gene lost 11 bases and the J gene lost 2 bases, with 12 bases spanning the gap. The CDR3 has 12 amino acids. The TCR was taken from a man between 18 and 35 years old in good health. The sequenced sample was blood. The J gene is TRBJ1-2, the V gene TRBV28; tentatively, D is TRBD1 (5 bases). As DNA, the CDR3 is TGTGCCGGGAAGGGGCTAAACTATGGCTACACCTTC. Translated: CAGKGLNYGYTF.